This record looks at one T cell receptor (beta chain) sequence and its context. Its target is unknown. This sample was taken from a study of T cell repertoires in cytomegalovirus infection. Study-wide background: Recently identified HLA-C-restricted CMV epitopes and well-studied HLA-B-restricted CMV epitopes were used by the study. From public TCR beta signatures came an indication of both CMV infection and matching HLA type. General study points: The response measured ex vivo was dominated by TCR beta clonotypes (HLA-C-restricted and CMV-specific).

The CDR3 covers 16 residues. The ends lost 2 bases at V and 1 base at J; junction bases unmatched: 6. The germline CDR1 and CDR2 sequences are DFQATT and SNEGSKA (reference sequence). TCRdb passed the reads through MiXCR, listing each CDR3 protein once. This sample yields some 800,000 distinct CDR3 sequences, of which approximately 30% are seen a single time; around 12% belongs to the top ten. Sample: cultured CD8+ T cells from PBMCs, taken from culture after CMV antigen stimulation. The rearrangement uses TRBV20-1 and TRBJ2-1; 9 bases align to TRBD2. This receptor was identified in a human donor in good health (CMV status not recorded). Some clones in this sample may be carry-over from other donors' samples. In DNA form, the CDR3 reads TGCAGTGCTAGATCCCGACTAGCGGTGTCCTACAATGAGCAGTTCTTC. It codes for CSARSRLAVSYNEQFF.